A single T cell receptor (beta chain) is shown here with its context. One junction end does not reproduce the germline sequence, and a read error may be involved. The sample comes from a study of blood T cell repertoires in COVID-19. Background on the study: Sites across the United States, Italy and Spain contributed samples from acute and convalescent COVID-19. PBMCs, B-cell-depleted T cells, or T cells were the source of the cDNA or gDNA that made up the material.

Original processing methods: Amplification of reference gene primers was used by the study to estimate nucleated cell counts. Repertoires were generated with immunoSEQ multiplex PCR, while TCRdb's copy carries only in-frame clones and drops some. V, J and clone size are taken as reported in that table, and D and trimming were inferred from the DNA itself. The sample records fewer than 450,000 clones, around 90% being singletons. Recruits, aged roughly 18 to 95 years, lived in 20 to 30 US areas. This CDR3 contains 15 residues. CDR1 is PRHDT, CDR2 FYEKMQ, per germline (reference sequence). The origin of this receptor is a woman between 40 and 55 years old with acute COVID-19. Input material: PBMCs or T cells enriched from blood (not recorded which). The rearrangement uses TRBV13 and TRBJ1-1; TRBD1 matches at 9 bases. CDR3 coding DNA: TGTGCCAGCAGCCTAGGACAGGGGCTCTGGACTGAAGCTTTCTTT. This translates into CASSLGQGLWTEAFF.